The sequence of this T cell receptor (beta chain) was determined in a study of blood T cell repertoires in COVID-19. About the study: T cells, B-cell-depleted T cells, or PBMCs provided the cDNA or gDNA that served as material.

Authors' data handling: Estimation of nucleated cell counts was performed using reference gene primer amplification. Method: immunoSEQ multiplex PCR; TCRdb's copy keeps in-frame clones and lacks some. Clonal size and the V and J genes are those of that table, whereas D and trimming came from the DNA. Of about 190,000 clones in the sample, 80% were seen once. Germline CDR1 is SNHLY and CDR2 is FYNNEI. With 8 bases removed from V and 0 bases from J, the gap between germline ends came to 14 bases. The CDR3 totals 15 residues. The receptor was isolated from a man aged 60 to 75 with acute or convalescent COVID-19. The chain combines TRBV2 with TRBJ1-5, with D possibly matching TRBD1 (5 bases). The sample was peripheral blood. CDR3 protein: CASEADRPSNQPQHF. The CDR3 bases are TGTGCCAGCGAAGCAGACAGACCTAGCAATCAGCCCCAGCATTTT.